The 21 T cell receptor beta chains listed next were all sequenced from one sample in a study of shared clonotypes between healthy human individuals. Assay: immunoSEQ multiplex PCR; the TCRdb copy retains only in-frame clones and omits some. This table holds about 600,000 clones, around 77% found once. Sequenced input: PBMCs. The receptors derive from a woman aged 40 to 50 in good health. Some clones in this sample may be carry-over from other donors' samples.

The gene calls are TRBV30 and TRBJ2-5; 8 bases fit TRBD2. The germline gives CDR1 GTSNPN, CDR2 SVGIG (reference sequence). The CDR3 has 14 residues. The V gene end was trimmed by 0 bases and the J gene end by 7 bases; junction bases not matched to a gene: 7. CDR3: CAWSVNIGRGTQYF. For the CDR3, the DNA is TGTGCCTGGAGTGTAAACATCGGGAGGGGGACCCAGTACTTC.

The chain joins TRBV10-3 to TRBJ1-1; D might be TRBD1 (5 bases). Germline V gene sequence: CDR1 ENHRY, CDR2 SYGVKD. V lost 9 bases and J lost 0, with 11 bases in between. The CDR3 extends over 13 amino acids. CDR3 amino acids: CAIGGGLNTEAFF. CDR3 in DNA: TGTGCCATTGGGGGAGGGTTGAACACTGAAGCTTTCTTT.

The table lists this clone with a count of one. The rearrangement uses TRBV5-1 and TRBJ2-1, with TRBD1 identical over 7 bases. The CDR3 spans 13 residues. With 1 base clipped from V and 8 bases from J, the junction kept 3 bases outside the gene matches. The germline V gene encodes CDR1 SGHRS and CDR2 YFSETQ. Here the CDR3 DNA reads TGCGCCAGCAGCTTGCGCGGACAGGATGAGCAGTTCTTC. Amino acids: CASSLRGQDEQFF.

This chain connects TRBV28 to TRBJ1-2, with D unresolved. In germline, CDR1 is MDHEN, CDR2 SYDVKM. This CDR3 is 16 amino acids long. Trimming removed 3 bases from V and 5 bases from J, with 19 bases in between. The chain's CDR3 is CASSFPGSTLIYGYTF. As DNA, the CDR3 is TGTGCCAGCAGTTTCCCCGGGTCCACCTTAATATATGGCTACACCTTC.

V usage is TRBV9 and J usage is TRBJ2-3; the D is unclear. V lost 0 bases and J 1 base, leaving 9 bases between the germline ends. The CDR3 is made up of 15 amino acids. Germline CDR1 SGDLS, CDR2 YYNGEE. The CDR3 protein is CASSVVGIGTDTQYF. DNA of the CDR3: TGTGCCAGCAGCGTAGTGGGGATTGGCACAGATACGCAGTATTTT.

V gene TRBV15 combines with J gene TRBJ2-7; 10 bases are a match to TRBD1. Trimming cost V 1 base and J 4 bases; bases outside gene matches: 13. Germline CDR1 and CDR2: LNHNV and YYDKDF (reference sequence). The CDR3 consists of 18 residues. The CDR3 nucleotides are TGTGCCACCAGCAGAGGCCAGACAGGGGGCATGGTTTGGTACGAGCAGTACTTC. Its protein is CATSRGQTGGMVWYEQYF.

This clone was seen a handful of times. The chain has TRBV6-4 and TRBJ1-1; D gene ambiguous. Trimming took off 8 bases at V and 3 bases at J, with 13 bases between the two ends. The CDR3 has 13 amino acids. The germline gives CDR1 MRHNA, CDR2 SNTAGT. The CDR3 sequence is CASAKDTDTEAFF. CDR3 in DNA: TGTGCCAGCGCCAAAGATACGGACACTGAAGCTTTCTTT.

The chain carries TRBV7-6 and TRBJ1-1, with 7 bases lining up with TRBD1. V lost 5 bases to trimming and J lost 8 bases; unmatched junction nucleotides: 14. CDR1 and CDR2 from the germline V gene are SGHVS and FNYEAQ. The CDR3 spans 15 residues. In DNA, the CDR3 is TGTGCCAGCAGCGACCCAAGAAAGGGGGCAGCAGAAGCTTTCTTT. Translation: CASSDPRKGAAEAFF.

This chain uses TRBV5-1 with TRBJ2-4; tentatively, D is TRBD2 (6 bases). Germline CDR1 is SGHRS and CDR2 is YFSETQ. The CDR3 length is 15 residues. V was shortened by 0 bases and J by 7 bases, with 14 bases between the two germline ends. CDR3 bases: TGCGCCAGCAGCTTGGGGCGGGGTGTACGGAACATTCAGTACTTC. Residues: CASSLGRGVRNIQYF.

The chain couples TRBV6-6 to TRBJ2-1; no definite D call. V dropped 4 bases and J dropped 10 bases, with 11 bases sitting between them. The CDR3 spans 12 residues. Germline loops: CDR1 MNHNY, CDR2 SVGAGI (reference sequence). Here the CDR3 reads CASSSLGNEQFF. CDR3 in DNA: TGTGCCAGCAGTTCGCTGGGTAACGAGCAGTTCTTC.

With regard to this clone: A far larger clone is a single base away, which makes a read error likely. This chain uses TRBV30 with TRBJ1-5; D perhaps matches TRBD1 (6 bases). Germline-derived CDR1 and CDR2 are GTSNPN and SVGIG (reference sequence). The CDR3 consists of 14 residues. Trimming took off 2 bases at V and 4 bases at J, with 12 bases between the two ends. CDR3 DNA: TGTGCCTGGAGTACCGGGACACCAAATCAGCCCCAGCATTTT. Its translation is CAWSTGTPNQPQHF.

This clone turned up a few times. The chain has TRBV2 and TRBJ1-6; 7 bases match TRBD1. CDR1 SNHLY and CDR2 FYNNEI come from the germline V gene. J was trimmed by 14 bases and V by 6 bases; bases with no gene match: 13. CDR3 length equals 14 residues. CDR3 residues: CASSTTGVLVSLHF. DNA for the CDR3: TGTGCCAGCAGCACAACAGGGGTTCTGGTTTCCCTCCACTTT.

The genes are TRBV5-1 and TRBJ1-2; D is possibly TRBD1 (6 bases). The germline V and J ends were trimmed by 0 bases and 7 bases, with 10 bases remaining between them. The CDR3 contains 13 residues. Germline V gene lookup returns CDR1 SGHRS and CDR2 YFSETQ. CDR3 coding DNA: TGCGCCAGCAGCTTGGAGGGGGGCAGTGGCTACACCTTC. Its protein is CASSLEGGSGYTF.

The CDR3 is CASSVDGGDSYNEQFF. CDR3 in DNA: TGTGCCAGCAGCGTAGATGGCGGCGACTCCTACAATGAGCAGTTCTTC. The rearrangement uses TRBV9 and TRBJ2-1; no clear D gene. Germline V CDR1 and CDR2: SGDLS, YYNGEE. Trimming cost V 0 bases and J 0 bases, with 10 bases left between them. The CDR3 covers 16 residues.

J is TRBJ2-1 and V is TRBV15; D call uncertain. The CDR3 loop spans 16 amino acids. Germline V gives CDR1 LNHNV, CDR2 YYDKDF (reference sequence). V was pared by 1 base and J by 6 bases, with 16 bases between. The CDR3 coding sequence is TGTGCCACCAGCAGAGGATTAAACGGTGGGGTCAATGAGCAGTTCTTC. Protein product: CATSRGLNGGVNEQFF.

The chain recombines TRBV30 with TRBJ2-5; D is ambiguous. This CDR3 is 12 amino acids long. V gave up 0 bases and J gave up 5 bases, with 7 bases separating them. Germline V lookup: CDR1 GTSNPN, CDR2 SVGIG (reference sequence). CDR3 nucleotide sequence: TGTGCCTGGAGTGTTGGGGTGGAGACCCAGTACTTC. This gives the protein CAWSVGVETQYF.

The chain recombines TRBV5-4 with TRBJ1-6; TRBD1 might be the D (5 bases). Germline loops: CDR1 SGHNT, CDR2 YYREEE (reference sequence). Trimming took off 1 base at V and 8 bases at J, with 13 bases between the two ends. CDR3 size: 15 residues. The CDR3 sequence is CASSLIRGRDSPLHF. CDR3 DNA: TGTGCCAGCAGCTTGATTCGGGGACGTGATTCACCCCTCCACTTT.

This clone was recorded once. The rearrangement links TRBV9 to TRBJ1-2, with D perhaps TRBD1 (5 bases). The germline V gene has CDR1 SGDLS and CDR2 YYNGEE. This CDR3 region has 13 residues. Trimming removed 0 bases at V and 5 bases at J, with 8 bases between. The CDR3 loop is CASSVDQGYGYTF. The CDR3 DNA is TGTGCCAGCAGCGTAGATCAGGGTTATGGCTACACCTTC.

V gene TRBV5-1 combines with J gene TRBJ2-6; maybe TRBD1 (5 bases). The V end lost 5 bases, the J end lost 2 bases, and 8 bases lay between the germline ends. CDR1 and CDR2 (germline): SGHRS, YFSETQ. This CDR3 contains 14 residues. The CDR3 reads CASSQGTGANVLTF. The CDR3 region has the DNA TGCGCCAGCAGTCAGGGAACTGGGGCCAACGTCCTGACTTTC.

This clone occurred a few times. The chain recombines TRBV28 with TRBJ2-7, with 7 bases fitting TRBD1. The CDR3 is 14 amino acids. V lost 4 bases to trimming and J lost 3 bases; unmatched junction nucleotides: 6. Germline values: CDR1 MDHEN, CDR2 SYDVKM. CDR3 nucleotide sequence: TGTGCCAGCAGTTGGGGCAGGGGGAACTACGAGCAGTACTTC. Its translation: CASSWGRGNYEQYF.

This clone has a count of ten or more. The V gene is TRBV29-1, the J gene TRBJ2-7; 10 bases align to TRBD1. Germline CDR1 is SQVTM and CDR2 is ANQGSEA. This CDR3 has 15 residues. The junction had 8 bases not matched to a gene; V was cut back by 1 base and J by 5 bases. The CDR3 bases are TGCAGCGTTGAAGCCCGGGACAGGGGTTTCAACGAGCAGTACTTC. Encoded protein: CSVEARDRGFNEQYF.